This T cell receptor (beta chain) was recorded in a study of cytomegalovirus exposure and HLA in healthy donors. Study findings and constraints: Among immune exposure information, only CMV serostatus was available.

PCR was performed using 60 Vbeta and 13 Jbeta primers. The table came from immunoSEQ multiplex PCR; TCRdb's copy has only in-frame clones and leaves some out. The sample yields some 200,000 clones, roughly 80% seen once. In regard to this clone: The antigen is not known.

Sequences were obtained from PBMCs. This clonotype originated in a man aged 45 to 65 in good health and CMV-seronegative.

In DNA, the CDR3 is TGTGCCAGCAGTTACACCCGGACTAGCGGGTACAATGAGCAGTTCTTC. Its protein product is CASSYTRTSGYNEQFF. The gene calls are TRBV6-5 and TRBJ2-1; 11 bases map to TRBD2. Germline V gene sequence: CDR1 MNHEY, CDR2 SVGAGI. This CDR3 region has 16 residues. V was clipped by 2 bases and J by 4 bases; unmatched bases: 4.